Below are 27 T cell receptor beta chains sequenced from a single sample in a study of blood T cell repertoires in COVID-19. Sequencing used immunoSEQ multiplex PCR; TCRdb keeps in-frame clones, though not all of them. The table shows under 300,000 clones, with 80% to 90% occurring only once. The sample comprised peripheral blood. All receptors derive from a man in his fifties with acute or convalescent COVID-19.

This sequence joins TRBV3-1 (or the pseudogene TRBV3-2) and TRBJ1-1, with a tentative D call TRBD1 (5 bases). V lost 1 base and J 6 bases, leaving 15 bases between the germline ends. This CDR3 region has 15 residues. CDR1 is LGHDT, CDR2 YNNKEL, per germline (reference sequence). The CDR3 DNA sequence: TGTGCCAGCAGCCAAGGTGCGGGAGGGGTCGCTGAAGCTTTCTTT. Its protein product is CASSQGAGGVAEAFF.

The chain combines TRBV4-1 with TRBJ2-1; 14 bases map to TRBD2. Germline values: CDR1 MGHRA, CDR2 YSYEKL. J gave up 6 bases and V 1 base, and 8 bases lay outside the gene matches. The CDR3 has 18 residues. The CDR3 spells CASSQGGWGTSGSNEQFF. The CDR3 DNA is TGCGCCAGCAGCCAAGGGGGCTGGGGGACTAGCGGGAGCAATGAGCAGTTCTTC.

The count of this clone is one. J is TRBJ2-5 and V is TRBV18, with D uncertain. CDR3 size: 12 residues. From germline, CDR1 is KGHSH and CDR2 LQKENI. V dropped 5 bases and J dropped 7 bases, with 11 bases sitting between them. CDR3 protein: CASSSLQSTQYF. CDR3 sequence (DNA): TGTGCCAGCTCATCCTTGCAGTCGACCCAGTACTTC.

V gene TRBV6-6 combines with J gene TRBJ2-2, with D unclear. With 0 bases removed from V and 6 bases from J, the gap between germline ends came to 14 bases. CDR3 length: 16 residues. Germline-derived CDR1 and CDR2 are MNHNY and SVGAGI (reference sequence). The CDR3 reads CASSYSSGSMSGELFF. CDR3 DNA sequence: TGTGCCAGCAGTTACTCCTCAGGCTCAATGTCCGGGGAGCTGTTTTTT.

For the CDR3, the DNA is TGTGCCAGCAGTTCCCGGGGGGCGGGAGTTGGGGAGCAGTTCTTC. Its translation: CASSSRGAGVGEQFF. The rearrangement uses TRBV27 and TRBJ2-1; perhaps TRBD2 as D (7 bases). Trimming left V 4 bases short and J 10 bases short, with 20 bases between. The CDR3 runs to 15 residues. Germline CDR1 is MNHEY and CDR2 is SMNVEV (reference sequence).

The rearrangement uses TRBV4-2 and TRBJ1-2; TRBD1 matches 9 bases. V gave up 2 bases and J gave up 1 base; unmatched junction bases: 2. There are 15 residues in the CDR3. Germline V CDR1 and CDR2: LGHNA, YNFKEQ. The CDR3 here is CASSQPGQGNYGYTF. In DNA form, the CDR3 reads TGTGCCAGCAGCCAACCGGGACAGGGTAACTATGGCTACACCTTC.

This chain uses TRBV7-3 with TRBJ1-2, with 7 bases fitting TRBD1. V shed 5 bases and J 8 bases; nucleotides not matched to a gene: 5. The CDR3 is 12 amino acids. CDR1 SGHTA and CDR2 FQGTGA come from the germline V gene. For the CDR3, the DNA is TGTGCCAGCAGCCGGCAGGGGGGCGGCTACACCTTC. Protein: CASSRQGGGYTF.

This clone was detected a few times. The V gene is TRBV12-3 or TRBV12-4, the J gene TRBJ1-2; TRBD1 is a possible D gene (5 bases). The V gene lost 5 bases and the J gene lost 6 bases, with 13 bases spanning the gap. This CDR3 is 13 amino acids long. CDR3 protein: CASSGGTENGYTF. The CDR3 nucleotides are TGTGCCAGCAGTGGAGGGACGGAAAATGGCTACACCTTC.

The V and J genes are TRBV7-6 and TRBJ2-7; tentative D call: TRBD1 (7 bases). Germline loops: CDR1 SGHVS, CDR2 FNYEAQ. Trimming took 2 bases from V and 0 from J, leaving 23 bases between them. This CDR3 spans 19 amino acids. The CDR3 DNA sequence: TGTGCCAGCAGCTTACCAGAGGTTCCCGACAGGGACTCCTCCTACGAGCAGTACTTC. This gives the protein CASSLPEVPDRDSSYEQYF.

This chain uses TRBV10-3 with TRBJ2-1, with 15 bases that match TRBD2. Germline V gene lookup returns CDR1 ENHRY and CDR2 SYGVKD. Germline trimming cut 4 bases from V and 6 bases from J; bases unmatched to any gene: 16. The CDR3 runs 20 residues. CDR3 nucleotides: TGTGCCATCAGTGGGGGTAGAGGACTAGCGGGAGGGAGCTTCTTCAATGAGCAGTTCTTC. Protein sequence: CAISGGRGLAGGSFFNEQFF.

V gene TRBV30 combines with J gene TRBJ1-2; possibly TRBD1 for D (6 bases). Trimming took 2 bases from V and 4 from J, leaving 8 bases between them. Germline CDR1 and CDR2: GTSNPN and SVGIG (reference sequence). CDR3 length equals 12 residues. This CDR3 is CAWSRGGYGYTF. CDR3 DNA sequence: TGTGCCTGGAGTAGGGGGGGCTATGGCTACACCTTC.

The CDR3 DNA is TGTGCCAGCAGCCGACAGGGTCGGACTGAAGCTTTCTTT. Protein sequence: CASSRQGRTEAFF. The chain carries TRBV27 and TRBJ1-1; 7 nucleotides align to TRBD1. CDR3 size: 13 residues. V lost 6 bases to trimming and J lost 5 bases; unmatched junction nucleotides: 6. Germline CDR1 reads MNHEY; CDR2 reads SMNVEV (reference sequence).

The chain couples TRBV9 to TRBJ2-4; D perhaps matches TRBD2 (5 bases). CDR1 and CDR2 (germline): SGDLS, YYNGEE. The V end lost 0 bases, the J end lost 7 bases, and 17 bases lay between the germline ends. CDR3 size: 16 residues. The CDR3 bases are TGTGCCAGCAGCGTAGCCCCGACTATCCCGGGGAACATTCAGTACTTC. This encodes CASSVAPTIPGNIQYF. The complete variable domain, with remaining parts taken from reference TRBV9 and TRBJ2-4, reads DSGVTQTPKHLITATGQRVTLRCSPRSGDLSVYWYQQSLDQGLQFLIQYYNGEERAKGNILERFSAQQFPDLHSELNLSSLELGDSALYFCASSVAPTIPGNIQYFGAGTRLSVL.

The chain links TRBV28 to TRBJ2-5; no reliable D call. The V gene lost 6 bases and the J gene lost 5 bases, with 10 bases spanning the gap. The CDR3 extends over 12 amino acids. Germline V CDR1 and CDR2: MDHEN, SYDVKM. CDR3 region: CASRSRGETQYF. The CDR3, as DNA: TGTGCCAGCAGGTCTAGAGGTGAGACCCAGTACTTC. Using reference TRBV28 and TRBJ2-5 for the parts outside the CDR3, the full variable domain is DVKVTQSSRYLVKRTGEKVFLECVQDMDHENMFWYRQDPGLGLRLIYFSYDVKMKEKGDIPEGYSVSREKKERFSLILESASTNQTSMYLCASRSRGETQYFGPGTRLLVL.

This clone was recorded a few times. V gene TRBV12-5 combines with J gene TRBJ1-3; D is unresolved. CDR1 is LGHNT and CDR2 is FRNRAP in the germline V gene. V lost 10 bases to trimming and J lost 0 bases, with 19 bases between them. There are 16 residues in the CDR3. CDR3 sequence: CATTPGWPDSGNTIYF. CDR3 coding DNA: TGTGCTACCACCCCGGGGTGGCCGGACTCTGGAAACACCATATATTTT.

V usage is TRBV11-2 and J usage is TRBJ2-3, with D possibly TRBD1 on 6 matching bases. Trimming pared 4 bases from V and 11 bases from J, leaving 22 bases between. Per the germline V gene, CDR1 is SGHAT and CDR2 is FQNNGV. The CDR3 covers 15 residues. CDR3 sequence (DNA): TGTGCCAGCAGCTACCCACCCCAGGGGCTAGCAAGGCAGTATTTT. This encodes CASSYPPQGLARQYF.

The DNA of the CDR3 is TGTGCCAGCAGCTCGCGCTTCGATGAGCAGTTCTTC. Protein product: CASSSRFDEQFF. The chain joins TRBV7-9 to TRBJ2-1; no definite D call. V shed 4 bases and J shed 8 bases, with 9 bases lying between them. CDR3 size: 12 residues. Germline CDR1 reads SEHNR; CDR2 reads FQNEAQ (reference sequence).

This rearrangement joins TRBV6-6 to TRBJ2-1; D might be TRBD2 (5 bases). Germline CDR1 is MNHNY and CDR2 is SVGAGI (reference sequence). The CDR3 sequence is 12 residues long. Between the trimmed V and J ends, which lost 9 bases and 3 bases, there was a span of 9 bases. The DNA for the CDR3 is TGTGCCAGTAGCGAACTCTACAATGAGCAGTTCTTC. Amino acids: CASSELYNEQFF.

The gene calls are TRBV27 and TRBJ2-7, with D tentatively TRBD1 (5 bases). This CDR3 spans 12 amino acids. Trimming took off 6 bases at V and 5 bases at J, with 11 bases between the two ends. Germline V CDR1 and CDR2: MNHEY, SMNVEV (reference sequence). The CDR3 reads CASRGHINEQYF. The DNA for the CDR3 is TGTGCCAGCAGAGGACACATAAACGAGCAGTACTTC.

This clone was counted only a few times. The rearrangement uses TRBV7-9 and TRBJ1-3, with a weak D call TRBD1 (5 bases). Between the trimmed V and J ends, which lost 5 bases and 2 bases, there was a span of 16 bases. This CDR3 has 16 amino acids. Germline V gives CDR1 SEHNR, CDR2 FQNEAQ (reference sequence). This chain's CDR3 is CASSPQQGLAGNTIYF. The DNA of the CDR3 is TGTGCCAGCAGCCCCCAGCAGGGTTTGGCTGGAAACACCATATATTTT.

The CDR3 loop reads CASSQRSGEKLFF. As DNA, the CDR3 is TGTGCCAGCTCCCAGAGGAGTGGTGAAAAACTGTTTTTT. The chain is built from TRBV3-1 (or the pseudogene TRBV3-2) and TRBJ1-4, with D hard to call. Between the trimmed V and J ends, which lost 8 bases and 7 bases, there was a span of 14 bases. Germline V gene lookup returns CDR1 LGHDT and CDR2 YNNKEL (reference sequence). This CDR3 has 13 residues.

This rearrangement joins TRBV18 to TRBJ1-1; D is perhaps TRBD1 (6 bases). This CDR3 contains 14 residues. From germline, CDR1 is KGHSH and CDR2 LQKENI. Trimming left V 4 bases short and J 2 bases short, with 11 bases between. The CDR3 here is CASSRDTVNTEAFF. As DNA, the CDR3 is TGTGCCAGCTCACGGGACACCGTTAACACTGAAGCTTTCTTT. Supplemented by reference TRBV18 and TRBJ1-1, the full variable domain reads NAGVMQNPRHLVRRRGQEARLRCSPMKGHSHVYWYRQLPEEGLKFMVYLQKENIIDESGMPKERFSAEFPKEGPSILRIQQVVRGDSAAYFCASSRDTVNTEAFFGQGTRLTVV.

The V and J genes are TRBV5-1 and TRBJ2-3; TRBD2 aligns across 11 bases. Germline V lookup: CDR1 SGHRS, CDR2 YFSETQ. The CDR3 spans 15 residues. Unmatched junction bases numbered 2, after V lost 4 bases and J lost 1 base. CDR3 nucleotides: TGCGCCAGCAGCGTTAGCGGGAGGGGCACAGATACGCAGTATTTT. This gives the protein CASSVSGRGTDTQYF. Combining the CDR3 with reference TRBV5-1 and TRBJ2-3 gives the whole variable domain KAGVTQTPRYLIKTRGQQVTLSCSPISGHRSVSWYQQTPGQGLQFLFEYFSETQRNKGNFPGRFSGRQFSNSRSEMNVSTLELGDSALYLCASSVSGRGTDTQYFGPGTRLTVL.

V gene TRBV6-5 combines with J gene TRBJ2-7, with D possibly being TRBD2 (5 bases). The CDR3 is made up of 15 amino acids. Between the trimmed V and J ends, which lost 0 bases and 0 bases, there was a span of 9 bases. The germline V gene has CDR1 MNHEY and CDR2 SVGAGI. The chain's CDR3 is CASSYSVASSYEQYF. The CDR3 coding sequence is TGTGCCAGCAGTTACTCGGTAGCGAGCTCCTACGAGCAGTACTTC.

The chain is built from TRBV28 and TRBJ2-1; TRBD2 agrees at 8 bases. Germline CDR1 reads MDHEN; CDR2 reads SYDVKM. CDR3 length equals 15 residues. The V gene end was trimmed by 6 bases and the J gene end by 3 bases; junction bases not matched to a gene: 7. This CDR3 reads CASSPIAGNYNEQFF. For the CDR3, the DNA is TGTGCCAGCAGCCCCATAGCGGGAAACTACAATGAGCAGTTCTTC.

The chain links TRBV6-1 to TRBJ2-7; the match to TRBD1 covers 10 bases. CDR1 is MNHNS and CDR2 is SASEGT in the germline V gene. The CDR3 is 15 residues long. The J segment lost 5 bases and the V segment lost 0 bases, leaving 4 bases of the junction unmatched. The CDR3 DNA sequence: TGTGCCAGCAGTGAAGCCGGGACAGGGGACCACGAGCAGTACTTC. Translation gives CASSEAGTGDHEQYF.

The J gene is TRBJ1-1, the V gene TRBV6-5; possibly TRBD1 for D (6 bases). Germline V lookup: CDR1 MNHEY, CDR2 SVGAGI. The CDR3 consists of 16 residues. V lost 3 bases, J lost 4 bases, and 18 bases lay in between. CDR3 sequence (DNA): TGTGCCAGCAGTTATTTCCGGATTAGGGGGGGCACTGAAGCTTTCTTT. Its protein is CASSYFRIRGGTEAFF.